The rows below give T cell receptor beta chains drawn from one sample of a study of T-cell reconstitution after alpha-beta-depleted transplantation in children. Using its own MiXCR run on the PCR reads, TCRdb lists one record per CDR3 protein. The sample records some 500,000 distinct CDR3 sequences, over 25% being singletons. The material was PBMCs from the stem cell graft donor, obtained from the stem cell graft. The receptors were gathered from a human donor who donated a stem cell graft to a child with aplastic anemia. The conserved cysteine and the conserved F or W are not part of the CDR3 here.

v_call | cdr3_aa
TRBV6-2/TRBV6-3 | ASSRTQWEQF
TRBV6-1 | ASSGGVSSNQPQH
TRBV10-3 | AISEFGTSNQPQH
TRBV5-1 | ASSGGRGVDTQY
TRBV6-2/TRBV6-3 | ASSYWTSGRAAANEQF
TRBV6-5 | ASSYGQLSYEQY
TRBV29-1 | SVEVAAGGIYNEQF
TRBV10-2 | ASSDGQEAF
TRBV4-1 | ASSAGGRSSGANVLT
TRBV9 | ASSATPGTGNEKLF
TRBV9 | ASSAKDRVDEKLF
TRBV29-1 | SVEDRWGGKPLTDTQY
TRBV7-2 | ASSSLLAGAASRTQY
TRBV7-8 | ASSLALANIQY
TRBV12-2 | ASRPRQLNSTDTQY
TRBV29-1 | SVGQGQETQY
TRBV18 | ASSETSGGYEQY
TRBV5-5 | ASSPDRGRDQPQH
TRBV5-4 | ASRPGTSVGADTQY
TRBV12-3/TRBV12-4 | ASSLGSSRGQF
TRBV7-9 | ASSSEGFGETQY
TRBV30 | AWSVLGVNEQF
TRBV24-1 | ATSASGTSATFEQF
TRBV5-1 | ASGEEIYTDTQY
TRBV3-1 | ASSHQGRTNEKLF
TRBV29-1 | SVGGRQSDYGYT
TRBV20-1 | SAEGASGRKADTQY
TRBV25-1 | ASSEPGERGYT
TRBV6-5 | ASSYGQAIAKNSQY
TRBV19 | ASSRPPGSNQPQH
TRBV6-2/TRBV6-3 | ASSNTYSNQPQH
TRBV4-2 | ASSPSRDRPNLNTEAF
TRBV20-1 | SASGQGLAAPTDTQY
TRBV10-3 | AISSGGRVYNEQF
TRBV24-1 | ATSDPRTGTNEKLF
TRBV12-3/TRBV12-4 | ASSFGGAGTGELF
TRBV29-1 | SVGHLGTEAF
TRBV7-3 | ASSALAGTSEQF
TRBV7-8 | ASSVPGQGQPQH
TRBV20-1 | SARDIRENTGELF
TRBV5-4 | ASSLGSSASYNEQF
TRBV12-3/TRBV12-4 | ASSQGSIGNQPQH
TRBV5-8 | ASSWIRGLSNQPQH
TRBV7-2 | ASSFSQGAGEQY
TRBV29-1 | SVEGARGYT
TRBV6-2/TRBV6-3 | ASSPTFTGELF
TRBV29-1 | SFWTSGGITDTQY
TRBV5-1 | ASSWGQGGSTEAF
TRBV9 | ASRAGVSGTGELF
TRBV12-3/TRBV12-4 | ASSALKNTEELF